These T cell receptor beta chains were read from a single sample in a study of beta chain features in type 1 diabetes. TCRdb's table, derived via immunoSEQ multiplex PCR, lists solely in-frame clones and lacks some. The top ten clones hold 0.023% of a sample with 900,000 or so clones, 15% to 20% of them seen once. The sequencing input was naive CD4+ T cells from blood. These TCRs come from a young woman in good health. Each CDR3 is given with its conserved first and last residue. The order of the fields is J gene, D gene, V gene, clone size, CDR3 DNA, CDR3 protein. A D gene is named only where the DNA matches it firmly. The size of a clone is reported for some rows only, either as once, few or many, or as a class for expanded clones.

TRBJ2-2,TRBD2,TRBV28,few,TGTGCCACCCTTGCGGGAGGGCTTAACACCGGGGAGCTGTTTTTT,CATLAGGLNTGELFF
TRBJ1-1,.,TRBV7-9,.,TGTGCCAGCAGCTTATGGGACACCACTGAAGCTTTCTTT,CASSLWDTTEAFF
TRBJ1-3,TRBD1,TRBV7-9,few,TGTGCCAGCAGGGATAGACAGGGGGCGCGTGGAAACACCATATATTTT,CASRDRQGARGNTIYF
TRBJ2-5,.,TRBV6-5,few,TGTGCCAGCAGTGATTCGGGGCTAGTGGAGACCCAGTACTTC,CASSDSGLVETQYF
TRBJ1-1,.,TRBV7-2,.,TGTGCCAGCAGCTTAGGTTCCGGGGTAGAAGCTTTCTTT,CASSLGSGVEAFF
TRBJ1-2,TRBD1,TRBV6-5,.,TGTGCCAGCAGGCTCGACAGGGGTTATGGCTACACCTTC,CASRLDRGYGYTF
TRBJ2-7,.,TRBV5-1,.,TGCGCCAGCAGCTTTGGCGGGATTAGCTCCTACGAGCAGTACTTC,CASSFGGISSYEQYF
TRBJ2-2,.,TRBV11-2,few,TGTGCCAGCAGATCGGCCGGGACGGCAAACACCGGGGAGCTGTTTTTT,CASRSAGTANTGELFF
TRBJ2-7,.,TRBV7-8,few,TGTGCCAGCAGCTTAACCATTCTCTCTAGCTCCTACGAGCAGTACTTC,CASSLTILSSSYEQYF
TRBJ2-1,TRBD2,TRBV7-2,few,TGTGCCAGCAGCTGGACGATGCGGGAGCACAATGAGCAGTTCTTC,CASSWTMREHNEQFF
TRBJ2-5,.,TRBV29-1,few,TGCAGCGCCGAGGGCGGGCGCGTGGAGACCCAGTACTTC,CSAEGGRVETQYF
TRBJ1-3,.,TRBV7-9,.,TGTGCCAGCAGCCGAAGGGCCTCTGGAAACACCATATATTTT,CASSRRASGNTIYF
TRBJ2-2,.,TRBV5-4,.,TGTGCCAGCAAGGACGGGGCGAACACCGGGGAGCTGTTTTTT,CASKDGANTGELFF
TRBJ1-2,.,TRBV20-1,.,TGCAGTGGGGCGCGGGGGGCTGGCTACACCTTC,CSGARGAGYTF
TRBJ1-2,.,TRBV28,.,TGTGCCAGCAGTTTACCCCATGGCTGGGGGGGATACGATGGCTACACCTTC,CASSLPHGWGGYDGYTF
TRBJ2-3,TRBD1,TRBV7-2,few,TGTGCCAGCAGCCAAAAGCAGGGGGCCGGTACAGATACGCAGTATTTT,CASSQKQGAGTDTQYF
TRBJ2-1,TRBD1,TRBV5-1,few,TGCGCCAGCAGCTTACTGACAGGGAGCGATGAGCAGTTCTTC,CASSLLTGSDEQFF
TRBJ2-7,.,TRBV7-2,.,TGTGCCAGCAGCTTAGCGCAGCTCTCCTACGAGCAGTACTTC,CASSLAQLSYEQYF
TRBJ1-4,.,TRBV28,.,TGTGCCAGCAGTTTGGCATATGGGGGACTGTTTTTT,CASSLAYGGLFF
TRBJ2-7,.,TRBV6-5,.,TGTGCCAGCAGTGGACCCAGGCCCTACGAGCAGTACTTC,CASSGPRPYEQYF
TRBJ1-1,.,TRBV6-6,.,TGTGCCAGCAGAGAAGACCTAACTGAAGCTTTCTTT,CASREDLTEAFF
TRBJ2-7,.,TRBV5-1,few,TGCGCCAGCAGCTTGGACAGGGAGCTGGGCGAGCAGTACTTC,CASSLDRELGEQYF
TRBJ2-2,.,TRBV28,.,TGTGCCAGCATCCGCCGGGGGAGCGGAGGCGGGGAGCTGTTTTTT,CASIRRGSGGGELFF
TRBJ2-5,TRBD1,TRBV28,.,TGTGCCAGCAGTTCGCCGGGACAGGGCCTGGAGACCCAGTACTTC,CASSSPGQGLETQYF
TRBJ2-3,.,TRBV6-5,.,TGTGCCAGCAGTTTGGGGGCGCGCACAGATACGCAGTATTTT,CASSLGARTDTQYF
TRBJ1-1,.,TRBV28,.,TGTGCCAGCAACGAGGCAGCGTGGAACACTGAAGCTTTCTTT,CASNEAAWNTEAFF
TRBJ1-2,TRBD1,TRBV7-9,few,TGTGCCAGCGGGACAGCCTATGGCTACACCTTC,CASGTAYGYTF
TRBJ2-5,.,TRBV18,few,TGTGCCAGCTCACCAGGCAGTCAAGAGACCCAGTACTTC,CASSPGSQETQYF
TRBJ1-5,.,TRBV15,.,TGTGCCACCAGCAGAGATTTGTCGGGGGCCCAGCATTTT,CATSRDLSGAQHF
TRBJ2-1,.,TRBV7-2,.,TGTGCCAGCAGCTTAAGTCTTTACAATGAGCAGTTCTTC,CASSLSLYNEQFF
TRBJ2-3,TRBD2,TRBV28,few,TGTGCCAGCAGTCCCGCGGTAGCGGGAGTAGATACGCAGTATTTT,CASSPAVAGVDTQYF
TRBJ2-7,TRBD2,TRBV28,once,TGTGCCAGCAGTTTTCTAGCGGGAGCAGGGGCCTCCTACGAGCAGTACTTC,CASSFLAGAGASYEQYF
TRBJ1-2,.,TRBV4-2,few,TGTGCCAGCAGCCAAGATTCCGACTTGGGAATCTATGGCTACACCTTC,CASSQDSDLGIYGYTF
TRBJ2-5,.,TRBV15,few,TGTGCCACCAGCGGGGCAGGGGTGGTGACCCAGTACTTC,CATSGAGVVTQYF
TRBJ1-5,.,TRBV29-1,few,TGCAGCGCCCAGGAGAACAGCAATCAGCCCCAGCATTTT,CSAQENSNQPQHF
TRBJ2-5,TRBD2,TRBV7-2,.,TGTGCCACCGGACTAGCGGGAGGGCTGGTGAAGACCCAGTACTTC,CATGLAGGLVKTQYF
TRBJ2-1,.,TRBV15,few,TGTGCCACCAGCCATGGCTCAATCTCCTACAATGAGCAGTTCTTC,CATSHGSISYNEQFF